This T cell receptor beta chain was retrieved from a study of blood T cell repertoires in COVID-19. Profiling relied on immunoSEQ multiplex PCR, and the TCRdb table lists in-frame clones only, not all of them. The sample carries 50,000 or so clones, over 80% recorded once. CDR1 and CDR2 from the germline V gene are SNHLY and FYNNEI. This CDR3 contains 13 residues. Between the trimmed V and J ends, which lost 4 bases and 3 bases, there was a span of 10 bases. The gene calls are TRBV2 and TRBJ2-7; tentative D call: TRBD1 (6 bases). The receptor was isolated from a man aged 35 to 55 with acute or convalescent COVID-19. Specimen: peripheral blood. As DNA, the CDR3 is TGTGCCAGCAGTGGCGACAGGTTCTACGAGCAGTACTTC. It yields the protein CASSGDRFYEQYF.